This T cell receptor beta chain was profiled in a study of human T cells and chemical hapten exposure. Study-level background: The sensitizing agent was 2% DPC, placed on about 2 cm by about 2 cm of upper inner arm skin.

Authors' processing steps: A per-sample median of around 100,000 TCRs was observed, with a range of about 23,224 to 750,000. In TCRdb, the RACE reads were re-called with MiXCR into one record per CDR3 protein. TCRdb's processing, not the authors' own work, is the source of the V and J calls. Among nearly 350,000 distinct CDR3 sequences listed, roughly 6.9% were seen once. Time point described: patch test 1, 2 weeks after DPC sensitization. Stated treatment: therapeutic diphenylcyclopropenone sensitization with weekly scalp DPC. CDR3 length: 20 amino acids. Trimming at V came to 4 bases and at J to 6 bases, leaving 16 bases not matched to a gene. Germline CDR1 MNHEY, CDR2 SMNVEV (reference sequence). Only a few counts were recorded for this clonotype.

The rearrangement joins TRBV27 to TRBJ2-3, with TRBD2 matching 16 bases. The source material was whole blood, sampled in connection with sensitization to the hapten diphenylcyclopropenone (DPC). The clonotype was recovered from a woman aged 18-30 years with alopecia areata. Some clones in this sample may be carry-over from other donors' samples. This CDR3 is CASSSTGTSGGALLGDTQYF. In nucleotides, the CDR3 is TGTGCCAGCAGTTCAACCGGGACTAGCGGGGGGGCCCTTCTTGGTGATACGCAGTATTTT.